The subject of this entry is one TCR beta chain. The antigen remains unidentified. CDR1 and CDR2 (germline): LGHNA, YNFKEQ. The CDR3 loop spans 15 amino acids. V was trimmed by 5 bases and J by 2 bases, leaving 14 bases between them. Using immunoSEQ multiplex PCR, the repertoire was profiled, and TCRdb retains in-frame clones only, with some absent. The data contain roughly 110,000 clones, roughly 92% of them seen just once; the ten biggest clones take up roughly 0.24%. The data originate from a study of graft-versus-host responses after intestinal transplantation. As for the study in general: Those transplanted obtained multivisceral, liver-intestinal, or isolated intestinal grafts.

Study-wide points: Those patients showing graft-donor T cell macrochimerism displayed high graft-versus-host to host-versus-graft clonal ratios in allografts.

This TCR was recovered from a human donor who was the organ donor for an intestinal transplant. The sequencing used unstimulated CD4+ T cells sorted from spleen or lymph node cells, collected before transplant. The V gene is TRBV4-2, the J gene TRBJ2-3; weak D call: TRBD2 (6 bases). CDR3 nucleotides: TGTGCCAGCAGCATGAGGGGCGGGGCCACAGATACGCAGTATTTT. Its protein is CASSMRGGATDTQYF.